What follows are 8 T cell receptor beta chains derived from one specimen sequenced in a study of cytomegalovirus exposure and HLA in healthy donors. Produced via immunoSEQ multiplex PCR; TCRdb's table is partial and in-frame only. Of fewer than 140,000 clones listed, 88% were seen once; the top ten hold more than 1.5%. Material: PBMCs. These receptors all stem from a woman between 18 and 29 years old in good health and CMV-seropositive.

The rearrangement links TRBV4-1 to TRBJ1-1; the match to TRBD1 covers 8 bases. Germline V lookup: CDR1 MGHRA, CDR2 YSYEKL. V lost 5 bases, J lost 0 bases, and 5 bases stayed unmatched. This CDR3 region has 15 residues. CDR3 DNA sequence: TGCGCCAGCAGCTCCTGGACAGGGATGAACACTGAAGCTTTCTTT. Residues: CASSSWTGMNTEAFF.

The chain employs TRBV19 and TRBJ1-6; 9 bases match TRBD1. CDR3 length: 14 residues. Germline trimming cut 7 bases from V and 8 bases from J; bases unmatched to any gene: 6. In germline, CDR1 is LNHDA, CDR2 SQIVND (reference sequence). CDR3 amino acids: CASKTQGAHSPLHF. The CDR3 DNA reads as TGTGCCAGTAAAACACAGGGGGCGCATTCACCCCTCCACTTT.

The V call is TRBV19, the J call TRBJ1-6, with D tentatively TRBD1 (5 bases). Per germline, CDR1 LNHDA and CDR2 SQIVND (reference sequence). The CDR3 extends over 16 amino acids. The V end lost 2 bases, the J end lost 6 bases, and 14 bases lay between the germline ends. The CDR3 protein is CASSIWKGVINSPLHF. Here the CDR3 DNA reads TGTGCCAGTAGTATATGGAAAGGGGTGATTAATTCACCCCTCCACTTT.

V and J are TRBV19 and TRBJ2-7; D perhaps matches TRBD2 (6 bases). Looked up from germline, CDR1 is LNHDA and CDR2 is SQIVND (reference sequence). The V end was cut by 2 bases, the J end by 0 bases, with 17 bases between. This CDR3 has 17 residues. The CDR3 loop is CASSISGDFSGSYEQYF. CDR3 coding DNA: TGTGCCAGTAGTATAAGTGGGGACTTCTCGGGCTCCTACGAGCAGTACTTC.

The rearrangement joins TRBV20-1 to TRBJ1-1; D remains unclear. The V end lost 3 bases, the J end lost 3 bases, and 2 bases lay between the germline ends. The CDR3 consists of 10 residues. Germline CDR1 reads DFQATT; CDR2 reads SNEGSKA (reference sequence). The CDR3 region is CSASYTEAFF. DNA of the CDR3: TGCAGTGCTAGCTACACTGAAGCTTTCTTT.

The gene calls are TRBV10-2 and TRBJ1-6; D gene uncertain. Germline V CDR1 and CDR2: WSHSY, SAAADI. The V and J ends lost 0 bases and 3 bases respectively, with 6 bases between them. This CDR3 contains 15 residues. CDR3 sequence: CASSESSYYNSPLHF. CDR3 DNA sequence: TGCGCCAGCAGTGAGTCGTCCTACTATAATTCACCCCTCCACTTT.

The rearrangement joins TRBV9 to TRBJ2-1, with 9 positions matching TRBD1. J gave up 3 bases and V 2 bases, and 6 bases lay outside the gene matches. CDR3 length equals 16 residues. CDR1 is SGDLS, CDR2 YYNGEE, per germline. Here the CDR3 DNA reads TGTGCCAGCAGCGTGAGACAGGGGGATATCTACAATGAGCAGTTCTTC. This encodes CASSVRQGDIYNEQFF.

Turning to this clone: Additional DNA sequences in this sample encode the identical CDR3. V usage is TRBV5-6 and J usage is TRBJ1-4; 8 bases map to TRBD1. V lost 2 bases and J lost 7; bases outside the gene matches: 4. The germline V gene encodes CDR1 SGHDT and CDR2 YYEEEE. The CDR3 extends over 14 amino acids. CDR3 in DNA: TGTGCCAGCAGCTTTGGACAGGGAAGTGAAAAACTGTTTTTT. Its translation: CASSFGQGSEKLFF.